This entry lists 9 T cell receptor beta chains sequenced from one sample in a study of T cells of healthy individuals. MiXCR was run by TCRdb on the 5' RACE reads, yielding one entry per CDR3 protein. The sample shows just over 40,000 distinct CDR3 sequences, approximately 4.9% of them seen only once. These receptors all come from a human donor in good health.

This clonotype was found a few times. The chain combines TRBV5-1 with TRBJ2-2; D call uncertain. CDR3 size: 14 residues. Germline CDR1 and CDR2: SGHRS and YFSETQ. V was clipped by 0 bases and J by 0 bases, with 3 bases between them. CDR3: CASSLDPNTGELFF. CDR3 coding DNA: TGCGCCAGCAGCTTGGATCCGAACACCGGGGAGCTGTTTTTT.

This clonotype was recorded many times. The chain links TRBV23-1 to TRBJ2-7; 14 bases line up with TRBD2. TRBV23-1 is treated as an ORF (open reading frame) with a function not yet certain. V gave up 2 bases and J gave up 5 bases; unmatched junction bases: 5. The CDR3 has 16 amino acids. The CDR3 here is CASSQRTSGRPDEQYF. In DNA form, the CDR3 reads TGCGCCAGCAGTCAACGGACTAGCGGGAGGCCGGACGAGCAGTACTTC.

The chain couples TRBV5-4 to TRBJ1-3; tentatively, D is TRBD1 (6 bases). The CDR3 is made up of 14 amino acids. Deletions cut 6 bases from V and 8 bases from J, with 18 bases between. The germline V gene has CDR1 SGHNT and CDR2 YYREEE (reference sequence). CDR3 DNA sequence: TGTGCCAGCACCCTGCATCCCCCAGGGGACACCATATATTTT. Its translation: CASTLHPPGDTIYF.

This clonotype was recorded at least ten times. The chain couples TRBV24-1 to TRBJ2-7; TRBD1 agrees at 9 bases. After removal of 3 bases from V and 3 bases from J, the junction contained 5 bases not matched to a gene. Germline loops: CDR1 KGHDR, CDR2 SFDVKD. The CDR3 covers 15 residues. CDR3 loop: CATSDAGQGFYEQYF. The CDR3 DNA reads TGTGCCACCAGTGATGCGGGACAGGGCTTCTACGAGCAGTACTTC.

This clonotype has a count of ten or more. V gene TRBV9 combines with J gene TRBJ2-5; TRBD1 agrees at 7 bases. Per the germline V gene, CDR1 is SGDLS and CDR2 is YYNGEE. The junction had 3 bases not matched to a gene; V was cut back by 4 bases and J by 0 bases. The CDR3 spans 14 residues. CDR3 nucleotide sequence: TGTGCCAGCAGCCCCGACAGGGACCAAGAGACCCAGTACTTC. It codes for CASSPDRDQETQYF.

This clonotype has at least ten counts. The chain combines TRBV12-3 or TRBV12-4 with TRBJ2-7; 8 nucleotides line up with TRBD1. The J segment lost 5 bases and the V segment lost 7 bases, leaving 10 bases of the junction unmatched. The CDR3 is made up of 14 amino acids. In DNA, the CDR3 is TGTGCCAGCACCCTCAGGGGGCTTCGTAACGAGCAGTACTTC. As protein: CASTLRGLRNEQYF.

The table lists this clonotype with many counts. The CDR3 spells CASSLEDYEQYF. CDR3 DNA sequence: TGTGCCAGCAGCTTAGAAGACTACGAGCAGTACTTC. The chain links TRBV7-9 to TRBJ2-7; D gene uncertain. CDR3 length equals 12 residues. Germline V CDR1 and CDR2: SEHNR, FQNEAQ (reference sequence). V was shortened by 1 base and J by 3 bases, with 4 bases between the two germline ends.

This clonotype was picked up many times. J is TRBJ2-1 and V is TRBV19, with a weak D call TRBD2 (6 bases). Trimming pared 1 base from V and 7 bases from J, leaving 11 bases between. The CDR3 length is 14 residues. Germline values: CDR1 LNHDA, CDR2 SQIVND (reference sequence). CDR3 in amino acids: CASSIAGVRNEQFF. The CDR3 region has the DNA TGTGCCAGTAGTATAGCGGGAGTGCGGAATGAGCAGTTCTTC.

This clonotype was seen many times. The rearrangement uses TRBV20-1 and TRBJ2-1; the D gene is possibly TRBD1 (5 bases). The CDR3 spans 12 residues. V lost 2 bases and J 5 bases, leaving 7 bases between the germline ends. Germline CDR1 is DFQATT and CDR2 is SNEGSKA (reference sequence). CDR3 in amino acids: CSARQGDNEQFF. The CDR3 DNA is TGCAGTGCTAGACAGGGTGACAATGAGCAGTTCTTC.